Each of the 21 T cell receptor beta chains below was sequenced from the same sample in a study of blood T cells in healthy people across ages. Using a J-beta primer mix together with a sample-barcoded 5' primer, a second PCR was run for about 6 to 12 cycles. In TCRdb, the 5' RACE reads were re-called with MiXCR into one record per CDR3 protein. The profile shows about 930,000 distinct CDR3 sequences, about 27% of them singletons. A further study also used this sample, focusing on T cells of mothers and their children.

The sequencing sample was made of blood. Source of these receptors: a woman aged 35 to 49 in good health.

The CDR3 nucleotides are TGTGCCAGCAGACCACTGGGGAGGGGAGCTGAAGCTTTCTTT. Protein: CASRPLGRGAEAFF. This chain links TRBV28 with TRBJ1-1; TRBD1 is a possible D gene (5 bases). In germline, CDR1 is MDHEN, CDR2 SYDVKM. CDR3 length: 14 amino acids. The germline V and J ends were trimmed by 6 bases and 6 bases, with 17 bases remaining between them.

V is TRBV14 and J is TRBJ1-6; perhaps TRBD1 as D (5 bases). This CDR3 contains 14 residues. The V end lost 1 base, the J end lost 10 bases, and 11 bases lay between the germline ends. The germline CDR1 and CDR2 sequences are SGHDN and FVKESK. The CDR3: CASSQVQGRSPLHF. The CDR3 nucleotides are TGTGCCAGCAGCCAAGTCCAGGGCCGATCACCCCTCCACTTT.

This clonotype came up many times. This chain links TRBV9 with TRBJ2-1; 8 bases map to TRBD2. The CDR3 runs to 17 residues. The trim removed 0 bases at V and 2 bases at J, leaving 7 bases unmatched. Germline V gives CDR1 SGDLS, CDR2 YYNGEE. This CDR3 is CASSVGSSGSAYNEQFF. CDR3 DNA sequence: TGTGCCAGCAGCGTAGGGTCTAGCGGGTCCGCCTACAATGAGCAGTTCTTC.

This clonotype occurred a few times. The gene calls are TRBV15 and TRBJ2-1, with 10 bases that match TRBD2. Trimming removed 1 base from V and 15 bases from J; junction bases left unmatched: 9. The germline gives CDR1 LNHNV, CDR2 YYDKDF (reference sequence). This CDR3 is 14 amino acids long. The CDR3 loop reads CATSRGLSGGVLFF. The CDR3, as DNA: TGTGCCACCAGCAGAGGGCTCAGCGGGGGGGTTTTGTTCTTC.

This chain joins TRBV10-3 and TRBJ1-4; no clear D gene. The CDR3 extends over 14 amino acids. With 3 bases removed from V and 3 bases from J, the gap between germline ends came to 8 bases. From germline, CDR1 is ENHRY and CDR2 SYGVKD. CDR3 loop: CAISDDLSNEKLFF. The CDR3 region has the DNA TGTGCCATCAGTGATGATCTTTCTAATGAAAAACTGTTTTTT.

This clonotype was seen at least ten times. The chain links TRBV29-1 to TRBJ2-3, with unresolved D. Trimming removed 7 bases at V and 3 bases at J, with 11 bases between. This CDR3 comprises 12 residues. The V gene's germline CDR1 is SQVTM and CDR2 ANQGSEA. The CDR3 here is CSAQLPTDTQYF. The CDR3 region has the DNA TGCAGCGCCCAACTTCCTACAGATACGCAGTATTTT.

This clonotype was seen a handful of times. The chain joins TRBV20-1 to TRBJ2-5; D call uncertain. The CDR3 loop spans 15 amino acids. V was pared by 3 bases and J by 3 bases, with 17 bases between. Germline CDR1 reads DFQATT; CDR2 reads SNEGSKA (reference sequence). This chain's CDR3 is CSASTVIINKETQYF. As DNA, the CDR3 is TGCAGTGCTAGTACAGTGATAATCAATAAAGAGACCCAGTACTTC.

This clonotype was counted only a few times. The V gene is TRBV27, the J gene TRBJ2-3; 7 bases agree with TRBD2. The CDR3 consists of 16 residues. The trim removed 5 bases at V and 6 bases at J, leaving 14 bases unmatched. The germline V gene has CDR1 MNHEY and CDR2 SMNVEV (reference sequence). CDR3 coding DNA: TGTGCCAGCAGTGGATACGAGACGGGAGGAAAGGATACGCAGTATTTT. Translation: CASSGYETGGKDTQYF.

In its sample, this clonotype was seen a few times. The rearrangement uses TRBV5-4 and TRBJ2-5; 7 bases are shared with TRBD1. Germline CDR1 and CDR2: SGHNT and YYREEE (reference sequence). The CDR3 is 14 residues long. J lost 5 bases, V lost 4 bases, and 8 bases had no gene match. CDR3 sequence (DNA): TGTGCCAGCAGCCGATCAGGGGGAAAGGAGACCCAGTACTTC. This sequence encodes CASSRSGGKETQYF.

Remarks on this clonotype: Germline and junction disagree at one end, which may indicate a read error. The genes are TRBV2 and TRBJ2-5, with 7 bases aligning to TRBD1. CDR3 length equals 16 residues. CDR1 is SNHLY and CDR2 is FYNNEI in the germline V gene. Here the CDR3 DNA reads TGTGCCAGCGGTTACTTTGCCGGGACAGCCCAAGAGACTCAGTACTTC. It is translated as CASGYFAGTAQETQYF.

This clonotype was counted at least ten times. The chain combines TRBV7-2 with TRBJ2-1, with TRBD2 matching 9 bases. The germline gives CDR1 SGHTA, CDR2 FQGNSA. There are 18 residues in the CDR3. V lost 0 bases to trimming and J lost 2 bases; unmatched junction nucleotides: 8. CDR3 protein: CASSLARLAGAAYNEQFF. In DNA form, the CDR3 reads TGTGCCAGCAGCTTAGCGCGGTTAGCGGGGGCCGCCTACAATGAGCAGTTCTTC.

This clonotype was recorded many times. This sequence joins TRBV7-6 and TRBJ1-2, with a possible D match to TRBD1 (6 bases). The CDR3 contains 13 residues. Germline lookup yields CDR1 SGHVS and CDR2 FNYEAQ. Trimming cost V 4 bases and J 3 bases, with 9 bases left between them. CDR3 loop: CASSSRQDYGYTF. CDR3 DNA sequence: TGTGCCAGCAGCTCTAGACAGGACTATGGCTACACCTTC.

The rearrangement links TRBV7-2 to TRBJ2-7; 14 bases are shared with TRBD2. Germline V lookup: CDR1 SGHTA, CDR2 FQGNSA. V lost 8 bases to trimming and J lost 6 bases; unmatched junction nucleotides: 0. The CDR3 extends over 12 amino acids. The DNA for the CDR3 is TGTGCCAGCGGACTAGCGGGGGGCGAGCAGTACTTC. Its translation: CASGLAGGEQYF.

The rearrangement links TRBV9 to TRBJ2-1, with 8 positions matching TRBD2. V shed 0 bases, J shed 4 bases, and the junction held 6 bases outside the gene matches. In germline, CDR1 is SGDLS, CDR2 YYNGEE. CDR3 size: 16 residues. CDR3 bases: TGTGCCAGCAGCGTAGATGGCGGGGGGACATACAATGAGCAGTTCTTC. As protein: CASSVDGGGTYNEQFF.

The table lists this clonotype with many counts. The V call is TRBV28, the J call TRBJ2-7; perhaps TRBD2 as D (6 bases). Trimming removed 5 bases at V and 2 bases at J, with 16 bases between. CDR3 size: 15 residues. Germline V gene data show CDR1 as MDHEN and CDR2 as SYDVKM. The CDR3, as DNA: TGTGCCAGCAGTCCCCGGGGGTACCTAACCTACGAGCAGTACTTC. Protein product: CASSPRGYLTYEQYF.

The sample holds one count of this clonotype. The CDR3 sequence is CASSPGSGSGKNEQFF. CDR3 coding DNA: TGTGCCAGCAGCCCTGGGTCAGGGTCCGGGAAGAATGAGCAGTTCTTC. The gene calls are TRBV7-9 and TRBJ2-1, with D perhaps being TRBD1 or TRBD2 (5 bases each). V lost 5 bases, J lost 7 bases, and 21 bases lay in between. There are 16 residues in the CDR3. From germline, CDR1 is SEHNR and CDR2 FQNEAQ (reference sequence).

The chain recombines TRBV5-5 with TRBJ1-1, with D tentatively TRBD1 (5 bases). Germline-derived CDR1 and CDR2 are SGHKS and YYEKEE (reference sequence). This CDR3 region has 15 residues. V shed 1 base and J shed 6 bases, with 16 bases lying between them. CDR3 coding DNA: TGTGCCAGCAGCTTGATTGGCTCTAGGGGCCCTGAAGCTTTCTTT. Translated, it gives CASSLIGSRGPEAFF.

This clonotype was seen repeatedly, ten times or more. The chain couples TRBV24-1 to TRBJ2-5; the D gene is possibly TRBD1 (7 bases). Trimming stripped 2 bases from V and 1 base from J, with 13 bases between. Germline V gene data show CDR1 as KGHDR and CDR2 as SFDVKD. This CDR3 spans 16 amino acids. CDR3 loop: CATSDYRGGIQETQYF. CDR3 DNA sequence: TGTGCCACCAGTGATTACAGGGGAGGTATCCAAGAGACCCAGTACTTC.

This clonotype has more than one count but fewer than ten. This chain joins TRBV19 and TRBJ1-2, with 8 bases fitting TRBD1. This CDR3 spans 12 amino acids. Germline-derived CDR1 and CDR2 are LNHDA and SQIVND (reference sequence). Trimming at V came to 8 bases and at J to 8 bases, leaving 7 bases not matched to a gene. The CDR3 sequence is CASRDRGRGYTF. In DNA, the CDR3 is TGTGCCAGTCGAGACAGGGGCCGAGGCTACACCTTC.

This clonotype was detected a few times. This chain joins TRBV12-3 or TRBV12-4 and TRBJ1-2; the D is unclear. The CDR3 is 15 residues long. The V end was cut by 3 bases, the J end by 5 bases, with 16 bases between. CDR3: CASSFGRASGYGYTF. The CDR3 coding sequence is TGTGCCAGCAGTTTCGGCAGAGCATCGGGATATGGCTACACCTTC.

CDR3 amino acids: CASSPTGQGASPLHF. In DNA form, the CDR3 reads TGTGCCAGCAGTCCCACGGGACAGGGGGCTTCACCCCTCCACTTT. The chain uses TRBV6-5 and TRBJ1-6; 12 bases are shared with TRBD1. V was clipped by 5 bases and J by 9 bases; unmatched bases: 5. From germline, CDR1 is MNHEY and CDR2 SVGAGI. There are 15 residues in the CDR3.